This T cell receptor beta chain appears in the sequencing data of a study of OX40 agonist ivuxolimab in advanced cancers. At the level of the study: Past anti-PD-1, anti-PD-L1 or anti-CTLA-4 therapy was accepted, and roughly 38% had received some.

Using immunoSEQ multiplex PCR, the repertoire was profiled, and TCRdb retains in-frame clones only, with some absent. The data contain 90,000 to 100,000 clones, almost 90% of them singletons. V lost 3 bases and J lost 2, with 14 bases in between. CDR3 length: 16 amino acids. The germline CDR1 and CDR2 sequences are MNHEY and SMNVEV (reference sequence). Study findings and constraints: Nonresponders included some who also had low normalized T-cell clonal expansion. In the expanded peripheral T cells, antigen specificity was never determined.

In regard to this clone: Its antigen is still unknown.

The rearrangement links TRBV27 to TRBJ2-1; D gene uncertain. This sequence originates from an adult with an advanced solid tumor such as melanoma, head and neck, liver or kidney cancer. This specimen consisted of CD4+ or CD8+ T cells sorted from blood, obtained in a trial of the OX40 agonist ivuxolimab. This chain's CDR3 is CASSFYLGSPYNEQFF. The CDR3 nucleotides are TGTGCCAGCAGTTTTTATCTAGGTTCCCCCTACAATGAGCAGTTCTTC.